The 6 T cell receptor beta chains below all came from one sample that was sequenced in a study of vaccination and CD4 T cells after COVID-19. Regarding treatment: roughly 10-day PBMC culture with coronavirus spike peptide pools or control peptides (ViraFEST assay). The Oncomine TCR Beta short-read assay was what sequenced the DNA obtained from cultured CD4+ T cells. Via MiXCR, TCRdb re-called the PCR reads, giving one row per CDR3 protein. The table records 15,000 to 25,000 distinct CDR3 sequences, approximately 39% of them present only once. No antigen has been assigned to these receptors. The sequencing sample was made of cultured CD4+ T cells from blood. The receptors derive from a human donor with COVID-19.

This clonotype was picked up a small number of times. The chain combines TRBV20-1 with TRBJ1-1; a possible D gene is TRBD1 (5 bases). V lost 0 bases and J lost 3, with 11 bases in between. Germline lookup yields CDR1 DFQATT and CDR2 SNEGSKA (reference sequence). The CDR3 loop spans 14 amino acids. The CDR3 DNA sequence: TGCAGTGCTAGAGACGCAGGGAAGTACACTGAAGCTTTCTTT. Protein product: CSARDAGKYTEAFF.

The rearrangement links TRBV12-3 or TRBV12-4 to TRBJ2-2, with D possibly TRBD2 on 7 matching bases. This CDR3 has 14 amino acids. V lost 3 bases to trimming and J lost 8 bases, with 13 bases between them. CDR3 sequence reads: CASSFTGGGGELFF. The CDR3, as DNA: TGTGCCAGCAGTTTTACGGGGGGCGGAGGGGAGCTGTTTTTT.

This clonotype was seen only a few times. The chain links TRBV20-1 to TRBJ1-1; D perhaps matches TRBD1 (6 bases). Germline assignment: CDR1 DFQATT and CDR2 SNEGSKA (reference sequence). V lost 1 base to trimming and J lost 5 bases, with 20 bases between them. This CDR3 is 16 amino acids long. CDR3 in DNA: TGCAGTGCTAGAGCCCACCCCCAGGGGCTTGGGACTGAAGCTTTCTTT. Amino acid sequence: CSARAHPQGLGTEAFF.

CDR3 in DNA: TGTGCCAGCAGTGAGGACAGGGGGGCTTTTGAGACCCAGTACTTC. Protein product: CASSEDRGAFETQYF. The chain carries TRBV6-1 and TRBJ2-5, with 10 bases identical to TRBD1. CDR3 size: 15 residues. Germline V gene data show CDR1 as MNHNS and CDR2 as SASEGT. The J segment lost 5 bases and the V segment lost 3 bases, leaving 6 bases of the junction unmatched.

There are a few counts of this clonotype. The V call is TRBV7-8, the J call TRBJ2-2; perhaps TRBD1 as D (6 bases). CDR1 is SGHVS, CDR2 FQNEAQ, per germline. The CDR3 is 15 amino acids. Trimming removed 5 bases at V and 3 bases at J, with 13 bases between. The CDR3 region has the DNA TGTGCCAGCAGCCGCGGCACAGGGTACACCGGGGAGCTGTTTTTT. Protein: CASSRGTGYTGELFF.

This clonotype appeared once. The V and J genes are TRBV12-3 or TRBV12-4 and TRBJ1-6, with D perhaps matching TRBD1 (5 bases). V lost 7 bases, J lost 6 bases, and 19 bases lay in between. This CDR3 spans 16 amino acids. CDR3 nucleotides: TGTGCCAGCACATTGGGGACGAACCTAGGTAATTCACCCCTCCACTTT. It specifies CASTLGTNLGNSPLHF.